The clone carrying this T cell receptor (beta chain) was detected only a few times. Its target is not known. The sample is drawn from a study of T cells in Graves' hyperthyroidism and ophthalmopathy. Overall study findings and caveats: Most expanded thyroid clonotypes above 0.001 also appeared in blood.

A patient was excluded if there was uncontrolled infection, other autoimmune disease, pregnancy or lactation. Trimming left V 1 base short and J 4 bases short, with 7 bases between. The CDR3 is 13 residues long. Germline V CDR1 and CDR2: SGHTA, FQGNSA. Amplification yielded TCR beta CDR3 regions, with RNA transcripts as the source. Initially, a first-round RT-PCR of the TCR CDR3 employed the HTBI primer set. TCRdb reprocessed the multiplex PCR reads with MiXCR, giving one entry per CDR3 protein. The data contain a few hundred thousand distinct CDR3 sequences, 17% of them singletons. The origin of this receptor is a woman under 30 with Graves' ophthalmopathy. Input material: blood. This chain connects TRBV7-2 to TRBJ2-5, with D hard to call. The CDR3 nucleotides are TGTGCCAGCAGCTTAGTAAGGACAGAGACCCAGTACTTC. It is translated as CASSLVRTETQYF.